This TCR beta chain is drawn from a study of shared clonotypes between healthy human individuals. Overall study context: Aged 18 to 49, the donors were two women and three men.

Germline CDR1 KGHSH, CDR2 LQKENI. V shed 3 bases and J shed 5 bases, with 8 bases lying between them. This CDR3 comprises 13 residues. Assay: immunoSEQ multiplex PCR; the TCRdb copy retains only in-frame clones and omits some. The table records over a million clones, roughly 95% of them present only once. Material: naive CD4+ T cells sorted from blood. Subset denoted: CD45RA+ positively selected. V is TRBV18 and J is TRBJ2-1, with D hard to call. The TCR was taken from a man in his thirties or forties in good health. The CDR3: CASSPLRNNEQFF. The CDR3 DNA follows: TGTGCCAGCTCACCCCTACGGAACAATGAGCAGTTCTTC.